The 26 T cell receptor beta chains below all came from one sample that was sequenced in a study of blood T cell repertoires in COVID-19. TCRdb keeps only in-frame clones here, not all; method: immunoSEQ multiplex PCR. Found here are 200,000 to 250,000 clones, approximately 90% of them singletons; the top ten hold 2% to 3%. Sequenced input: peripheral blood. Source of these receptors: a man aged 25 to 40 with COVID-19, enrolled during active disease.

The rearrangement uses TRBV19 and TRBJ1-2; 10 bases are a match to TRBD1. The CDR3 is 13 residues long. Trimming took 9 bases from V and 1 from J; bases not matched to a gene: 2. Looked up from germline, CDR1 is LNHDA and CDR2 is SQIVND (reference sequence). The CDR3 nucleotides read TGTGCCAGCCGGGACAGGGGTAACTATGGCTACACCTTC. Encoded protein: CASRDRGNYGYTF. Complete variable domain (other parts from reference TRBV19 and TRBJ1-2): DGGITQSPKYLFRKEGQNVTLSCEQNLNHDAMYWYRQDPGQGLRLIYYSQIVNDFQKGDIAEGYSVSREKKESFPLTVTSAQKNPTAFYLCASRDRGNYGYTFGSGTRLTVV.

This clone was seen a single time. The chain combines TRBV12-3 or TRBV12-4 with TRBJ2-7; possible D gene TRBD1, 6 bases. V was pared by 6 bases and J by 4 bases, with 13 bases between. CDR3 size: 13 residues. The CDR3 sequence: CASRSGTYYEQYF. The CDR3 region has the DNA TGTGCCAGCAGGTCCGGGACATATTACGAGCAGTACTTC.

This clone was seen more than once but under ten times. The genes are TRBV5-5 and TRBJ2-3, with a possible D match to TRBD2 (5 bases). V was shortened by 4 bases and J by 2 bases, with 14 bases between the two germline ends. The CDR3 is made up of 15 amino acids. The germline gives CDR1 SGHKS, CDR2 YYEKEE (reference sequence). CDR3 nucleotides: TGTGCCAGCAGCGGCCTGGACTTCGACACAGATACGCAGTATTTT. This sequence encodes CASSGLDFDTDTQYF.

The V call is TRBV5-1, the J call TRBJ1-1; 8 bases are shared with TRBD1. Per the germline V gene, CDR1 is SGHRS and CDR2 is YFSETQ. The CDR3 is 15 amino acids. Trimming took 0 bases from V and 0 from J; bases not matched to a gene: 1. The DNA for the CDR3 is TGCGCCAGCAGCTTGGGGACAGGGATGAACACTGAAGCTTTCTTT. Protein product: CASSLGTGMNTEAFF.

The chain recombines TRBV6-5 with TRBJ1-3; 9 nucleotides line up with TRBD1. The CDR3 has 15 amino acids. Germline lookup yields CDR1 MNHEY and CDR2 SVGAGI. The ends lost 6 bases at V and 4 bases at J; junction bases unmatched: 7. The CDR3 DNA sequence: TGTGCCAGCAGGGCACAGGGGGCGTTCGGAAACACCATATATTTT. As protein: CASRAQGAFGNTIYF.

V usage is TRBV28 and J usage is TRBJ2-4; 9 bases are shared with TRBD1. Trimming removed 6 bases from V and 2 bases from J; junction bases left unmatched: 8. This CDR3 comprises 16 residues. Germline CDR1 and CDR2: MDHEN and SYDVKM. CDR3 amino acids: CASSKTGGGTKNIQYF. The CDR3 bases are TGTGCCAGCAGCAAAACAGGGGGCGGAACCAAAAACATTCAGTACTTC. The entire variable domain, with the rest obtained from reference TRBV28 and TRBJ2-4, is as follows: DVKVTQSSRYLVKRTGEKVFLECVQDMDHENMFWYRQDPGLGLRLIYFSYDVKMKEKGDIPEGYSVSREKKERFSLILESASTNQTSMYLCASSKTGGGTKNIQYFGAGTRLSVL.

The chain couples TRBV6-1 to TRBJ1-2; 9 bases map to TRBD1. The CDR3 has 12 amino acids. The germline V gene has CDR1 MNHNS and CDR2 SASEGT. The J segment lost 8 bases and the V segment lost 7 bases, leaving 5 bases of the junction unmatched. The CDR3 bases are TGTGCCAGCAAAGGGACAGGGTGGGGCTACACCTTC. Translation: CASKGTGWGYTF.

This clone was found a few times. The CDR3: CATRVGGTGEQFF. Written as DNA, the CDR3 is TGTGCCACCCGGGTAGGGGGCACGGGTGAGCAGTTCTTC. The chain couples TRBV24-1 to TRBJ2-1; TRBD1 matches 7 bases. In germline, CDR1 is KGHDR, CDR2 SFDVKD. This CDR3 comprises 13 residues. With V trimmed by 9 bases and J by 9 bases, 10 bases remained unmatched.

This clone has only one observation. A read error is possible here, since a much larger clone lies one base away. The chain links TRBV11-1 to TRBJ1-2; TRBD1 agrees at 7 bases. CDR3 length: 12 amino acids. The germline CDR1 and CDR2 sequences are SGHAT and FQDESV (reference sequence). Trimming removed 5 bases from V and 6 bases from J; junction bases left unmatched: 3. The CDR3 coding sequence is TGTGCCAGCAGCAAAGACAGGGATGGCTACACCTTC. It encodes CASSKDRDGYTF.

The chain links TRBV4-2 to TRBJ1-3; 10 bases map to TRBD1. The J segment lost 0 bases and the V segment lost 4 bases, leaving 12 bases of the junction unmatched. CDR3 length equals 19 residues. Germline CDR1 is LGHNA and CDR2 is YNFKEQ. The CDR3 region is CASSPRDRGPFSSGNTIYF. CDR3 in DNA: TGTGCCAGCAGCCCTCGGGACAGGGGCCCGTTTAGCTCTGGAAACACCATATATTTT.

The chain has TRBV19 and TRBJ2-7, with 10 bases lining up with TRBD2. V shed 4 bases and J 4 bases; nucleotides not matched to a gene: 4. Germline CDR1 LNHDA, CDR2 SQIVND (reference sequence). This CDR3 contains 14 residues. Here the CDR3 reads CASSSSGRFYEQYF. CDR3 coding DNA: TGTGCCAGTAGTAGTAGCGGGAGGTTTTACGAGCAGTACTTC.

The chain combines TRBV7-2 with TRBJ2-1, with 7 bases that match TRBD1. The germline CDR1 and CDR2 sequences are SGHTA and FQGNSA. The V gene end was trimmed by 4 bases and the J gene end by 9 bases; junction bases not matched to a gene: 9. The CDR3 length is 14 residues. The CDR3 sequence: CASSSPLKGAEQFF. Written as DNA, the CDR3 is TGTGCCAGCAGCTCACCCCTCAAGGGGGCTGAGCAGTTCTTC.

V is TRBV9 and J is TRBJ2-3, with D possibly matching TRBD2 (5 bases). V shed 0 bases and J shed 3 bases, with 17 bases lying between them. The CDR3 runs 17 residues. Germline loops: CDR1 SGDLS, CDR2 YYNGEE. The CDR3 sequence is CASSVAGSSFRTDTQYF. The CDR3 coding sequence is TGTGCCAGCAGCGTAGCGGGATCGAGCTTCCGAACAGATACGCAGTATTTT.

The chain is built from TRBV3-1 (or the pseudogene TRBV3-2) and TRBJ1-6, with 7 nucleotides matching TRBD1. Looked up from germline, CDR1 is LGHDT and CDR2 is YNNKEL (reference sequence). V lost 0 bases and J lost 7; bases outside the gene matches: 3. The CDR3 consists of 15 residues. The CDR3 protein is CASSQDPGGNSPLHF. The CDR3 DNA reads TGTGCCAGCAGCCAAGACCCAGGGGGGAATTCACCCCTCCACTTT.

The V gene is TRBV27, the J gene TRBJ2-1; 15 nucleotides line up with TRBD2. CDR1 is MNHEY, CDR2 SMNVEV, per germline (reference sequence). The trim removed 1 base at V and 7 bases at J, leaving 2 bases unmatched. The CDR3 spans 16 residues. The CDR3 bases are TGTGCCAGCAGTTTATGGGGACTAGCGGGAGGAAATGAGCAGTTCTTC. Its protein is CASSLWGLAGGNEQFF.

This chain connects TRBV7-2 to TRBJ2-1; 12 bases match TRBD1. The CDR3 is 14 amino acids. Trimming at V came to 8 bases and at J to 7 bases, leaving 6 bases not matched to a gene. Germline CDR1 reads SGHTA; CDR2 reads FQGNSA. Here the CDR3 reads CASSRDRGQNEQFF. Here the CDR3 DNA reads TGTGCCAGCTCCCGGGACAGGGGGCAAAATGAGCAGTTCTTC.

The chain combines TRBV24-1 with TRBJ1-2; D gene uncertain. The germline gives CDR1 KGHDR, CDR2 SFDVKD. There are 13 residues in the CDR3. Between the trimmed V and J ends, which lost 7 bases and 0 bases, there was a span of 8 bases. CDR3: CATSPFANYGYTF. As DNA, the CDR3 is TGTGCCACCAGCCCCTTCGCTAACTATGGCTACACCTTC.

The rearrangement uses TRBV7-2 and TRBJ1-6; tentative D call: TRBD1 (6 bases). The germline CDR1 and CDR2 sequences are SGHTA and FQGNSA. The CDR3 spans 16 residues. V was trimmed by 6 bases and J by 3 bases, leaving 15 bases between them. The CDR3 spells CASSPRQVNYNSPLHF. CDR3 sequence (DNA): TGTGCCAGCAGTCCCCGACAGGTTAACTATAATTCACCCCTCCACTTT.

V usage is TRBV3-1 (or the pseudogene TRBV3-2) and J usage is TRBJ1-2, with 9 bases aligning to TRBD1. The trim removed 1 base at V and 4 bases at J, leaving 7 bases unmatched. This CDR3 is built from 16 residues. Germline values: CDR1 LGHDT, CDR2 YNNKEL (reference sequence). In DNA form, the CDR3 reads TGTGCCAGCAGCCAAGGTCCGGGACAGGGACCCTATGGCTACACCTTC. Translating it yields CASSQGPGQGPYGYTF.

The chain recombines TRBV7-9 with TRBJ2-1; 13 nucleotides match TRBD2. The CDR3 covers 15 residues. CDR1 SEHNR and CDR2 FQNEAQ come from the germline V gene (reference sequence). With V trimmed by 2 bases and J by 6 bases, 1 base remained unmatched. The CDR3 nucleotides read TGTGCCAGCAGCTTAACTAGCGGGGGGGTCAATGAGCAGTTCTTC. Translation gives CASSLTSGGVNEQFF.

The J gene is TRBJ2-4, the V gene TRBV5-4; 8 nucleotides align to TRBD1. The V gene's germline CDR1 is SGHNT and CDR2 YYREEE (reference sequence). The CDR3 runs to 13 residues. V gave up 0 bases and J gave up 12 bases; unmatched junction bases: 5. This CDR3 is CASSLGGQDAQYF. The CDR3 nucleotides are TGTGCCAGCAGCTTGGGGGGACAGGACGCTCAGTACTTC.

The V gene is TRBV12-3 or TRBV12-4, the J gene TRBJ1-2; unclear D gene. The V gene lost 6 bases and the J gene lost 6 bases, with 11 bases spanning the gap. The CDR3 extends over 12 amino acids. The CDR3 bases are TGTGCCAGCAGCCTAGATCGGGATGGCTACACCTTC. This codes for CASSLDRDGYTF.

This rearrangement joins TRBV18 to TRBJ1-4, with a weak D call TRBD1 (6 bases). Germline V gene lookup returns CDR1 KGHSH and CDR2 LQKENI. Trimming took off 2 bases at V and 4 bases at J, with 14 bases between the two ends. The CDR3 length is 16 residues. The CDR3 reads CASSPTTGMGNEKLFF. The CDR3 DNA sequence: TGTGCCAGCTCACCAACAACAGGGATGGGTAATGAAAAACTGTTTTTT. Full variable domain (rest looked up from reference TRBV18 and TRBJ1-4): NAGVMQNPRHLVRRRGQEARLRCSPMKGHSHVYWYRQLPEEGLKFMVYLQKENIIDESGMPKERFSAEFPKEGPSILRIQQVVRGDSAAYFCASSPTTGMGNEKLFFGSGTQLSVL.

Worth noting for this clone: The same CDR3 arises from other DNA sequences in this sample as well. The rearrangement links TRBV6-5 to TRBJ2-7, with unresolved D. Germline CDR1 and CDR2: MNHEY and SVGAGI. The CDR3 consists of 11 residues. V lost 4 bases to trimming and J lost 4 bases, with 5 bases between them. CDR3 loop: CASSSTYEQYF. For the CDR3, the DNA is TGTGCCAGCAGTTCAACTTACGAGCAGTACTTC.

J is TRBJ2-2 and V is TRBV6-5, with a weak D call TRBD1 (6 bases). CDR3 length: 13 residues. CDR1 MNHEY and CDR2 SVGAGI come from the germline V gene. The ends were cut back, 8 bases at V and 2 bases at J, with 9 bases in the middle. The CDR3 sequence is CASRDKNTGELFF. The CDR3 coding sequence is TGTGCCAGCCGGGACAAAAACACCGGGGAGCTGTTTTTT.

The CDR3 protein is CASSLPGGIQETQYF. CDR3 nucleotides: TGCGCCAGCAGCTTGCCGGGGGGGATCCAAGAGACCCAGTACTTC. The V gene is TRBV5-1, the J gene TRBJ2-5; TRBD2 agrees at 8 bases. The CDR3 is 15 amino acids. J gave up 1 base and V 1 base, and 3 bases lay outside the gene matches. Germline V gene lookup returns CDR1 SGHRS and CDR2 YFSETQ.